This is a list of T cell receptor beta chains from one sample in a study of cytomegalovirus exposure and HLA in healthy donors. Repertoires were generated with immunoSEQ multiplex PCR, while TCRdb's copy carries only in-frame clones and drops some. Altogether fewer than 95,000 clones are present, 84% being singletons, with the ten largest covering 9.5% to 13%. The sample taken for sequencing was PBMCs. These TCRs come from a woman aged 18-29 years in good health and CMV-seropositive. CDR3s include the opening cysteine and the closing phenylalanine or tryptophan. The order of the fields is clone size, J gene, CDR3 length, V gene, D gene, CDR3 protein, CDR3 DNA. A D gene is named only where the DNA matches it firmly. Rows give clone size only sometimes, using once, few, many, or a class for an expanded clone.

- | TRBJ2-3 | 12 | TRBV9 | - | CASSVSLDTQYF | TGTGCCAGCAGCGTGAGTCTGGATACGCAGTATTTT
- | TRBJ1-3 | 17 | TRBV7-2 | TRBD1 | CASSGPTGRSHRNTIYF | TGTGCCAGCAGCGGGCCGACAGGGCGATCTCACAGAAACACCATATATTTT
- | TRBJ2-3 | 15 | TRBV5-1 | - | CASPEGGGKADTQYF | TGCGCCTCCCCGGAGGGGGGGGGCAAGGCAGATACGCAGTATTTT
- | TRBJ2-5 | 11 | TRBV2 | - | CASSPQETQYF | TGTGCCAGCAGTCCTCAGGAGACCCAGTACTTC
- | TRBJ1-2 | 15 | TRBV5-6 | TRBD1 | CASSLYSGGGYGYTF | TGTGCCAGCAGCTTGTATTCAGGGGGTGGCTATGGCTACACCTTC
- | TRBJ2-7 | 11 | TRBV30 | - | CAWTRSYEQYF | TGTGCCTGGACGAGATCCTACGAGCAGTACTTC
- | TRBJ2-3 | 15 | TRBV4-1 | - | CASSQADYPTDTQYF | TGCGCCAGCAGCCAAGCTGACTACCCCACAGATACGCAGTATTTT
- | TRBJ2-1 | 11 | TRBV5-1 | - | CASRGANEQFF | TGCGCCAGCAGGGGGGCAAATGAGCAGTTCTTC
- | TRBJ1-6 | 16 | TRBV7-6 | TRBD1 | CASSSQGAYVNSPLHF | TGTGCCAGCAGCTCACAGGGGGCTTACGTGAATTCACCCCTCCACTTT
few | TRBJ2-3 | 15 | TRBV11-2 | TRBD2 | CASSMRTSEGDTQYF | TGTGCCAGCAGCATGAGGACTAGCGAGGGTGATACGCAGTATTTT
- | TRBJ2-5 | 13 | TRBV27 | - | CASSLGPQETQYF | TGTGCCAGCAGTTTGGGCCCCCAAGAGACCCAGTACTTC
- | TRBJ1-4 | 12 | TRBV2 | - | CASTGYREKLFF | TGTGCCAGCACCGGTTACCGAGAAAAACTGTTTTTT
- | TRBJ1-2 | 15 | TRBV28 | TRBD1 | CASSSTGGGFYGYTF | TGTGCCAGCAGTTCCACAGGGGGCGGATTCTATGGCTACACCTTC
- | TRBJ1-1 | 11 | TRBV5-6 | - | CASSYRAEAFF | TGTGCCAGCAGCTACCGGGCTGAAGCTTTCTTT
- | TRBJ2-7 | 17 | TRBV7-2 | TRBD2 | CASSLAGGGGAPYEQYF | TGTGCCAGCAGCTTAGCAGGAGGCGGGGGGGCCCCCTACGAGCAGTACTTC
once | TRBJ2-7 | 14 | TRBV7-6 | - | CASSPRPGDYEQYF | TGTGCCAGCAGCCCCCGCCCCGGGGACTACGAGCAGTACTTC
- | TRBJ1-3 | 15 | TRBV7-2 | - | CASSLGPDSKGTIYF | TGTGCCAGCAGCTTAGGCCCGGACTCGAAAGGCACCATATATTTT
- | TRBJ1-5 | 15 | TRBV28 | - | CASSSGHRTSQPQHF | TGTGCCAGCAGTTCGGGACATCGGACGAGTCAGCCCCAGCATTTT
once | TRBJ2-3 | 17 | TRBV27 | TRBD2 | CASSFRSGGGLTDTQYF | TGTGCCAGCAGTTTCCGTAGCGGGGGGGGCCTCACAGATACGCAGTATTTT
- | TRBJ1-1 | 15 | TRBV6-5 | - | CASSYSGAGATEAFF | TGTGCCAGCAGTTACTCTGGCGCAGGGGCGACCGAAGCTTTCTTT
- | TRBJ2-5 | 15 | TRBV7-2 | - | CASSLVRGPQETQYF | TGTGCCAGCAGCTTAGTCAGGGGCCCCCAAGAGACCCAGTACTTC
- | TRBJ2-7 | 17 | TRBV27 | TRBD2 | CASSLSGTSGDFYEQYF | TGTGCCAGCAGTTTATCAGGGACTAGCGGGGACTTCTACGAGCAGTACTTC
- | TRBJ1-2 | 14 | TRBV10-3 | - | CAISEVQANYGYTF | TGTGCCATCAGTGAGGTACAGGCGAACTATGGCTACACCTTC
- | TRBJ2-3 | 15 | TRBV28 | TRBD2 | CASSSLAGGTDTQYF | TGTGCCAGCAGTTCTCTAGCGGGGGGCACAGATACGCAGTATTTT
- | TRBJ1-2 | 11 | TRBV30 | - | CACSRGNGYTF | TGTGCCTGTTCTCGGGGAAATGGCTACACCTTC
- | TRBJ2-2 | 18 | TRBV2 | TRBD2 | CASRGLRGGGQNTGELFF | TGTGCCAGCAGGGGTCTAAGGGGCGGGGGGCAAAACACCGGGGAGCTGTTTTTT
- | TRBJ2-1 | 16 | TRBV5-1 | TRBD2 | CASSLTSGEIYNEQFF | TGCGCCAGCAGCTTGACTAGCGGGGAGATCTACAATGAGCAGTTCTTC
- | TRBJ2-1 | 15 | TRBV9 | - | CASSVGGGRGNEQFF | TGTGCCAGCAGCGTAGGAGGAGGGAGGGGGAATGAGCAGTTCTTC
- | TRBJ2-7 | 15 | TRBV6-1 | TRBD1 | CASSEDGQGNYEQYF | TGTGCCAGCAGTGAAGACGGACAGGGGAACTACGAGCAGTACTTC
few | TRBJ1-4 | 15 | TRBV7-9 | - | CASSSGEGSNEKLFF | TGTGCCAGCAGCTCCGGCGAGGGCTCTAATGAAAAACTGTTTTTT
once | TRBJ2-2 | 16 | TRBV7-9 | TRBD1 | CASSFRDRANTGELFF | TGTGCCAGCAGCTTCCGGGACAGGGCGAACACCGGGGAGCTGTTTTTT
once | TRBJ1-1 | 16 | TRBV6-6 | - | CASSYSRGQGSTEAFF | TGTGCCAGCAGTTACTCGAGAGGTCAGGGAAGCACTGAAGCTTTCTTT
- | TRBJ2-7 | 13 | TRBV11-2 | TRBD2 | CASSWRAGDEQYF | TGTGCCAGCAGCTGGCGAGCGGGGGATGAGCAGTACTTC
few | TRBJ1-5 | 16 | TRBV19 | TRBD1 | CASSIEWTGADQPQHF | TGTGCCAGTAGTATAGAGTGGACAGGGGCCGATCAGCCCCAGCATTTT
- | TRBJ2-1 | 16 | TRBV28 | TRBD2 | CASSFSSGGAVNEQFF | TGTGCCAGCAGTTTTTCTAGCGGGGGGGCCGTGAATGAGCAGTTCTTC
- | TRBJ1-5 | 17 | TRBV21-1 | - | CASSPAGGDGFNQPQHF | TGTGCCAGCAGCCCCGCGGGGGGGGACGGCTTCAATCAGCCCCAGCATTTT
- | TRBJ2-2 | 15 | TRBV11-2 | - | CASNGLHLNTGELFF | TGTGCCAGCAACGGACTCCATCTCAACACCGGGGAGCTGTTTTTT
few | TRBJ1-5 | 13 | TRBV7-2 | - | CASSPRGNQPQHF | TGTGCCAGCAGCCCCAGGGGAAATCAGCCCCAGCATTTT
- | TRBJ2-7 | 14 | TRBV7-2 | - | CASSLSPRGNEQYF | TGTGCCAGCAGCTTATCCCCCCGAGGGAACGAGCAGTACTTC
- | TRBJ1-1 | 15 | TRBV18 | TRBD1 | CASSRTGERDTEAFF | TGTGCCAGCTCCAGGACAGGGGAGAGGGACACTGAAGCTTTCTTT
- | TRBJ2-1 | 15 | TRBV6-1 | - | CASSPSRLSYNEQFF | TGTGCCAGCAGTCCTTCCCGACTTAGCTACAATGAGCAGTTCTTC
- | TRBJ2-3 | 14 | TRBV30 | TRBD2 | CAWSVGSSGGRGSF | TGTGCCTGGAGTGTTGGTAGTAGCGGGGGCCGGGGGTCTTTT
- | TRBJ2-1 | 17 | TRBV13 | TRBD1 | CASSPIWERQGHNEQFF | TGTGCCAGCAGCCCAATATGGGAACGACAGGGACACAATGAGCAGTTCTTC
- | TRBJ1-1 | 14 | TRBV5-1 | - | CASSLGREQIEAFF | TGCGCCAGCAGCCTGGGTCGGGAACAGATTGAAGCTTTCTTT
- | TRBJ1-1 | 15 | TRBV10-3 | TRBD1 | CAISIDRAEGTEAFF | TGTGCCATCAGTATAGACAGGGCGGAGGGCACTGAAGCTTTCTTT
- | TRBJ2-3 | 16 | TRBV5-1 | TRBD2 | CASSSASGGPSDTQYF | TGCGCCAGCAGCTCCGCTAGCGGGGGGCCCTCAGATACGCAGTATTTT
once | TRBJ1-4 | 15 | TRBV18 | - | CASSPPTAGGEKLFF | TGTGCCAGCTCACCACCGACGGCCGGAGGTGAAAAACTGTTTTTT